This TCR beta chain derives from a study of blood T cell repertoires in COVID-19. Individuals aged 18 to 89 years were recruited from about two dozen US areas. Researchers sorted participants into cohorts using their self-reported clinical history. Two negative PCRs, clearance, or symptom resolution were required of recovered Cohort 3 donors. Germline CDR1 reads GTSNPN; CDR2 reads SVGIG (reference sequence). The CDR3 contains 13 residues. The germline V and J ends were trimmed by 2 bases and 4 bases, with 9 bases remaining between them. The repertoire was sequenced with immunoSEQ multiplex PCR; TCRdb's copy has only in-frame clones and lacks some. There are around 300,000 clones in the sample; around nine tenths occur only once, and 1.5% to 2% lies in the top ten.

The sequencing input was PBMCs or T cells enriched from blood (not recorded which). The rearrangement uses TRBV30 and TRBJ1-3, with D perhaps matching TRBD1 (6 bases). The sequence was obtained from an older woman who had recovered from COVID-19. The CDR3 spells CAWSRGTGNTIYF. As DNA, the CDR3 is TGTGCCTGGAGTAGGGGGACGGGAAACACCATATATTTT.